Sequencing of this T cell receptor (beta chain) was carried out in a study of blood T cell repertoires in COVID-19. The overall study: Some COVID-19 samples were acute and others convalescent; all came from the United States, Italy and Spain. From T cells, B-cell-depleted T cells, or PBMCs came the material, which was cDNA or gDNA.

Germline V gene lookup returns CDR1 SGHNT and CDR2 YYREEE (reference sequence). This CDR3 is 15 amino acids long. Unmatched junction bases numbered 7, after V lost 4 bases and J lost 2 bases. Original analysis: Reference gene primer amplification yielded estimated nucleated cell counts. The repertoire was sequenced with immunoSEQ multiplex PCR; TCRdb's copy has only in-frame clones and lacks some. V and J calls and clone size are given by that table; D and trimming were obtained from the DNA. Seen here are roughly 250,000 clones, 82% observed once, and the top ten hold 4.5% to 6%. The chain links TRBV5-4 to TRBJ1-2; 8 nucleotides agree with TRBD1. The sample consisted of peripheral blood. The receptor's source is a woman older than 75 with active or convalescent COVID-19. In nucleotides, the CDR3 is TGTGCCAGCAGCCCAGATCGACAGGGGAACTATGGCTACACCTTC. This codes for CASSPDRQGNYGYTF. Variable domain in full (rest from reference TRBV5-4 and TRBJ1-2): ETGVTQSPTHLIKTRGQQVTLRCSSQSGHNTVSWYQQALGQGPQFIFQYYREEENGRGNFPPRFSGLQFPNYSSELNVNALELDDSALYLCASSPDRQGNYGYTFGSGTRLTVV.